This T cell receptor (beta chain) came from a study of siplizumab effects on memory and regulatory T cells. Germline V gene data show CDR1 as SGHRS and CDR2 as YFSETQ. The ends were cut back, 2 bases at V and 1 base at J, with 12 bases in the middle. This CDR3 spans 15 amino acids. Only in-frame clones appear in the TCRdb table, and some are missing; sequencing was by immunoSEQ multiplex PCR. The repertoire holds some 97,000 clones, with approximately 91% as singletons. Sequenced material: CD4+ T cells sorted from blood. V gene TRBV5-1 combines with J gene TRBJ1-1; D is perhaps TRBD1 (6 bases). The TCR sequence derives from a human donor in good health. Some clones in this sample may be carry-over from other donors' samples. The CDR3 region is CASSFGGFGNTEAFF. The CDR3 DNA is TGCGCCAGCAGCTTCGGGGGCTTTGGGAACACTGAAGCTTTCTTT.